Presented here are 3 T cell receptor beta chains from one specimen sequenced in a study of cytomegalovirus exposure and HLA in healthy donors. PCR involved 60 Vbeta and 13 Jbeta primers. The method was immunoSEQ multiplex PCR; TCRdb's version includes in-frame clones alone and lacks a portion of them. The top ten clones hold 7.5% to 9% of a sample with about 120,000 clones, 75% to 90% of them seen once. Sequencing was carried out using PBMCs. All receptors derive from a female donor in good health and CMV-seropositive.

This chain connects TRBV10-3 to TRBJ1-5; 7 positions match TRBD1. The germline CDR1 and CDR2 sequences are ENHRY and SYGVKD. Trimming took 10 bases from V and 7 from J; bases not matched to a gene: 13. The CDR3 is 14 residues long. This CDR3 is CASRRSTGNQPQHF. The CDR3 DNA follows: TGTGCCAGTCGACGTTCGACAGGGAACCAGCCCCAGCATTTT.

The chain links TRBV9 to TRBJ1-2; 9 bases match TRBD1. Germline CDR1 is SGDLS and CDR2 is YYNGEE. J gave up 4 bases and V 1 base, and 2 bases lay outside the gene matches. The CDR3 covers 14 residues. The CDR3 reads CASSVLDRGYGYTF. DNA for the CDR3: TGTGCCAGCAGCGTATTGGACAGGGGCTATGGCTACACCTTC.

CDR3 nucleotides: TGTGCCAGCGAGAGGTATGAGCAGTTCTTC. It yields the protein CASERYEQFF. The chain links TRBV7-9 to TRBJ2-1, with D uncertain. CDR3 size: 10 residues. The V end lost 8 bases, the J end lost 8 bases, and 7 bases lay between the germline ends. CDR1 is SEHNR, CDR2 FQNEAQ, per germline (reference sequence).